This T cell receptor beta chain was recorded in a study of cytomegalovirus exposure and HLA in healthy donors. Study outcomes and limitations: Researchers reported that three CMV-associated chains were confirmed in vitro as CMV antigen-specific.

The data were produced by immunoSEQ multiplex PCR, yet TCRdb's version contains in-frame clones alone and is incomplete. The top ten hold 30% of the sample, which has about 130,000 clones, around 80% seen once. Trimming left V 1 base short and J 0 bases short, with 8 bases between. The CDR3 length is 14 residues. CDR1 and CDR2 (germline): SGHKS, YYEKEE (reference sequence). For this clone: The antigen is not known.

This chain links TRBV5-5 with TRBJ2-7; D is possibly TRBD2 (5 bases). Sequencing used PBMCs. The TCR was taken from a man aged 25-40 years in good health and CMV-seropositive. The CDR3 loop reads CASSLPGISYEQYF. The CDR3 bases are TGTGCCAGCAGCTTGCCCGGGATCTCCTACGAGCAGTACTTC.